This TCR beta chain was sequenced during a study of blood T cell repertoires in COVID-19. Trimming removed 5 bases from V and 10 bases from J, with 18 bases in between. Germline V gives CDR1 SEHNR, CDR2 FQNEAQ (reference sequence). The CDR3 is made up of 15 amino acids. Assay: immunoSEQ multiplex PCR; the TCRdb copy retains only in-frame clones and omits some. This table holds about 44,000 clones, 87% found once. Specimen: peripheral blood. This chain links TRBV7-9 with TRBJ1-6; D call uncertain. The clonotype comes from a woman of 80 years or more in a cohort sampled during active or convalescent COVID-19. CDR3 protein: CASSLEDRIISPLHF. In DNA form, the CDR3 reads TGTGCCAGCAGCCTGGAGGATCGGATCATCTCACCCCTCCACTTT.